This T cell receptor beta chain was recovered during a study of cytomegalovirus exposure and HLA in healthy donors. Regarding the study as a whole: The authors excluded some V segments, including TRBV6-2 and TRBV6-3, as indistinguishable. Further analysis was carried out later, and it showed several of the most significant clusters appearing linked to common viral pathogens.

As concerns this clone: Its target is not known.

The CDR3 sequence is 11 residues long. V gave up 8 bases and J gave up 4 bases, with 9 bases separating them. The V gene's germline CDR1 is SEHNR and CDR2 FQNEAQ (reference sequence). Healthy bone marrow donors made up the cohort. While unrecorded immune exposures were likely, the donors were nominally healthy when sampled. Researchers ran the PCR with 60 Vbeta and 13 Jbeta primers. Assay used: immunoSEQ multiplex PCR; TCRdb lists only in-frame clones, some missing. The profile shows around 150,000 clones, about 60% of them singletons. The gene calls are TRBV7-9 and TRBJ2-7, with D uncertain. The sample comprised PBMCs. The clonotype was recovered from an older woman in good health and CMV-seropositive. The CDR3 here is CASRGEYEQYF. CDR3 coding DNA: TGTGCCAGCCGTGGAGAGTACGAGCAGTACTTC.